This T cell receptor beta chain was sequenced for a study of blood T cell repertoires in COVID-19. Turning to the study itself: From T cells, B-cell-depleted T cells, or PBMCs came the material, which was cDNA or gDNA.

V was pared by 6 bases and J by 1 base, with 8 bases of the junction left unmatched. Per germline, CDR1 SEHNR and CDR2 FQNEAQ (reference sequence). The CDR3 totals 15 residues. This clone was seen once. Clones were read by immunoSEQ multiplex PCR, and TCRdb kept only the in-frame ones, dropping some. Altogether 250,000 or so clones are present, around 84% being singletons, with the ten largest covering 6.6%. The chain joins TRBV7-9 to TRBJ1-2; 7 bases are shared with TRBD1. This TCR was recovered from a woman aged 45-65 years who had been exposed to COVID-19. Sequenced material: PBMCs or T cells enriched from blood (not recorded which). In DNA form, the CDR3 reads TGTGCCAGCAGAATGTCCGGGACAGTTAACTATGGCTACACCTTC. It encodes CASRMSGTVNYGYTF. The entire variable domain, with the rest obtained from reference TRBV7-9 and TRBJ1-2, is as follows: DTGVSQNPRHKITKRGQNVTFRCDPISEHNRLYWYRQTLGQGPEFLTYFQNEAQLEKSRLLSDRFSAERPKGSFSTLEIQRTEQGDSAMYLCASRMSGTVNYGYTFGSGTRLTVV.